The rows below give T cell receptor beta chains drawn from one sample of a study of tumor and adjacent non-tumor tissue in lung cancer. One entry per CDR3 protein results from TCRdb running MiXCR on the multiplex PCR reads. The profile shows about 85,000 distinct CDR3 sequences, 61% of them singletons. Sequenced input: lung tumor tissue. These receptors were obtained from a man between 65 and 80 years old with non-small cell lung cancer. CDR3s leave out the opening cysteine and the closing phenylalanine or tryptophan. Rows may omit the clone size; those that give it use once, few, many or a size class.

V gene	clone size	CDR3 protein
TRBV29-1	-	SARTGGYEELF
TRBV11-1	-	ASSLDTCSPFY
TRBV12-3/TRBV12-4	many	ASSDGGRRLAFRETQY
TRBV4-1	-	ASNLAESSYEQY
TRBV20-1	many	SARDPRTGRDTQY
TRBV19	-	ASSSGQQETQY
TRBV21-1	once	TSSPRTGTT
TRBV4-1	few	ATSQGHRNTEAF
TRBV28	-	ASSSLSQGNYGYT
TRBV5-4	many	ASTVNGANVLT
TRBV12-3/TRBV12-4	-	ASSLISRELF
TRBV12-3/TRBV12-4	many	ASRPDRARAGELF
TRBV5-4	many	ASSLTAGGPVDEQF
TRBV4-1	-	ASSQERERGGLNEQF
TRBV6-1	-	ANSDPGRGLGQPQH
TRBV6-5	many	ASSYLHPSLEQY
TRBV20-1	-	NAKGLAWRYEQY
TRBV12-3/TRBV12-4	many	ASSPGYNEQF
TRBV7-9	-	ASSTGTSGHNEQF
TRBV14	-	ASSQNQQYRYT
TRBV2	-	ASCRVRANQPQH
TRBV6-6	many	ASSYGPGRQY
TRBV11-2	-	ATSAGQGSANTQY
TRBV28	-	ASSFRGLLPNTDAF
TRBV20-1	-	SARRSSYEQY
TRBV6-5	once	ASRSDRGAVGELF
TRBV28	many	ASSFGTGSSDTQY
TRBV11-2	-	TSSLGGGRTGELL
TRBV30	few	AWRTGTAHNSPLH
TRBV11-2	medium-sized	ASSLTSGTSVSTDTQY
TRBV6-6	many	ASTPVTWESRNEKLF
TRBV19	-	ASSPMDRGQGPAQH
TRBV29-1	many	SVNRGGNGYT
TRBV12-3/TRBV12-4	-	ATMRNGGPWMA
TRBV11-2	once	SSSLEAYIDTQY
TRBV5-1	many	ASTPGGANVLT
TRBV12-5	-	ASGLIRVSSIGQY
TRBV29-1	many	SVVMGNSNQPQH
TRBV20-1	-	SLSGTGIHEQY
TRBV29-1	many	SVPGQRGYEQY
TRBV6-1	once	PSTAKPFNQAQH
TRBV20-1	many	SATGAGNTIY
TRBV6-1	-	ASSEGLLTQQY
TRBV11-2	few	ASSLSEMEDTQY
TRBV15	-	ATADRHPRSRDIQY
TRBV24-1	many	ATSEGGTGPQETQY
TRBV6-5	many	ASSALGANVLT
TRBV7-9	once	ASNLGNRDPEAF
TRBV5-6	-	ASSLGGDFGDEQF
TRBV6-2/TRBV6-3	many	ASSYVLGSTTNEKLF
TRBV4-2	-	VSSQEGMSSGANVLT
TRBV11-1	-	ASSSAVTDTQY
TRBV6-5	-	ASSHLAGSGANVLT